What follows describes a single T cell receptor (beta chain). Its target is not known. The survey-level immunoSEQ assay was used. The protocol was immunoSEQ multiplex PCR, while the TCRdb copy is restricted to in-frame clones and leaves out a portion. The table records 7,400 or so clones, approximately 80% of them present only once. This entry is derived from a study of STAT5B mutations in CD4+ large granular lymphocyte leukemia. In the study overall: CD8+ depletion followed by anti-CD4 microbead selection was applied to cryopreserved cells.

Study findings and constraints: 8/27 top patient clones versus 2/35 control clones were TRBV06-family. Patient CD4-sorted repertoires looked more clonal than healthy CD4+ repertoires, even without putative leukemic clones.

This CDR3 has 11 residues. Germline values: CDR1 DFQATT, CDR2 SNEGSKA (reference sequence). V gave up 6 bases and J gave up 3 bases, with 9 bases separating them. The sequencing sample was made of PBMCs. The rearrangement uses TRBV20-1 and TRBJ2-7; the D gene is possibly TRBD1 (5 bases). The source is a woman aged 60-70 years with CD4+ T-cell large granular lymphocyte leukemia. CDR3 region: CSALQDYEQYF. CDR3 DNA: TGCAGTGCATTACAGGACTACGAGCAGTACTTC.